Listed below are T cell receptor beta chains from one sample, sequenced in a study of cytomegalovirus exposure and HLA in healthy donors. The method was immunoSEQ multiplex PCR; TCRdb's version includes in-frame clones alone and lacks a portion of them. This sample has under 200,000 clones, with 75% to 80% found just once. Material: PBMCs. The receptors come from a woman aged 35 to 49 in good health and CMV-seronegative. Both conserved end residues are part of each CDR3. The D gene is left open where the match is weak. Rows give clone size only sometimes, using once, few, many, or a class for an expanded clone.

clone_size j_call d_call v_call cdr3_nt cdr3_aa
. TRBJ1-1 . TRBV10-3 TGTGCCATCAGTGGGGGGGGCGGGGGCGCACCCACTGAAGCTTTCTTT CAISGGGGGAPTEAFF
. TRBJ2-1 TRBD1 TRBV5-1 TGCGCCAGCAGGAGGGACAGCTTATACAATGAGCAGTTCTTC CASRRDSLYNEQFF
. TRBJ1-1 TRBD1 TRBV5-4 TGTGCCAGCAGCTCGAGGACAGGGGGAACTGAAGCTTTCTTT CASSSRTGGTEAFF
few TRBJ1-5 TRBD1 TRBV4-1 TGCGCCAGCAGCCAAGGGGCAGGACAGGGGGTCGGTCAGCCCCAGCATTTT CASSQGAGQGVGQPQHF
. TRBJ1-2 TRBD1 TRBV2 TGTGCCAGCGCAACTACAGGGGTCTATGGCTACACCTTC CASATTGVYGYTF
. TRBJ1-5 . TRBV7-8 TGTGCCAGCAGCTCGATCGGGTATAGCAATCAGCCCCAGCATTTT CASSSIGYSNQPQHF
. TRBJ2-1 . TRBV19 TGTGCCAGTAGGGGGACTTCTTCGTCCTACAATGAGCAGTTCTTC CASRGTSSSYNEQFF
. TRBJ1-2 TRBD1 TRBV29-1 TGCAGCGATTCAGCGGGGACAGGGTATGGACCTTCCTATGGCTACACCTTC CSDSAGTGYGPSYGYTF
. TRBJ2-7 TRBD1 TRBV2 TGTGCCAGCAGTGACCTAAGGGGGCGGCCCTACGAGCAGTACTTC CASSDLRGRPYEQYF
. TRBJ1-1 TRBD1 TRBV28 TGTGCCAGCAGACGGGACAGGGACTACAGGAACACTGAAGCTTTCTTT CASRRDRDYRNTEAFF
once TRBJ2-1 TRBD2 TRBV27 TGTGCCAGCACTCCAGGGGCTAGCGGGTACAATGAGCAGTTCTTC CASTPGASGYNEQFF
. TRBJ2-2 TRBD1 TRBV13 TGTGCCAGCACCGACAGGGTCGACACCGGGGAGCTGTTTTTT CASTDRVDTGELFF
. TRBJ2-1 TRBD2 TRBV28 TGTGCCAGCAGTCTCCTCCGACTAGCCGGGGACAATGAGCAGTTCTTC CASSLLRLAGDNEQFF
. TRBJ1-2 . TRBV6-1 TGTGCCAGCAGAACCACAGGGCAGGTCTATGGCTACACCTTC CASRTTGQVYGYTF
. TRBJ2-7 . TRBV6-5 TGTGCCAGCAGTCGCACAGGGCGACGTGATAAGCAGTACTTC CASSRTGRRDKQYF
. TRBJ1-5 . TRBV7-2 TGTGCCAGCAGCCTACGACAGGGCAATCAGCCCCAGCATTTT CASSLRQGNQPQHF
. TRBJ1-1 TRBD1 TRBV6-5 TGTGCCAGCAGTGCCCCGACAGGGGAGGGCACTGAAGCTTTCTTT CASSAPTGEGTEAFF
. TRBJ1-5 . TRBV19 TGTGCCAGTAGTATCAGGGACTGGAATAGCAATCAGCCCCAGCATTTT CASSIRDWNSNQPQHF
. TRBJ2-1 TRBD1 TRBV5-1 TGCGCCAGCAGCTCCGGGACAGGGGTGAGAAATGAGCAGTTCTTC CASSSGTGVRNEQFF